The present entry profiles one T cell receptor beta chain with its context. Its specificity is unknown. Profiling relied on immunoSEQ multiplex PCR, and the TCRdb table lists in-frame clones only, not all of them. The sample shows about 49,000 clones, less than 85% of them seen only once. This specimen comes from a study of radiotherapy plus CTLA-4 blockade in lung cancer. The CDR3 runs 15 residues. From germline, CDR1 is SGHAT and CDR2 FQNNGV. The V gene end was trimmed by 4 bases and the J gene end by 4 bases; junction bases not matched to a gene: 5. Findings and caveats of the study: Some TCR clones had been derived from tumors. These clones expanded in peripheral blood after radiotherapy plus ipilimumab.

The TCR was taken from a human donor with non-small cell lung cancer who had stable disease on radiotherapy plus ipilimumab. The chain combines TRBV11-2 with TRBJ1-5; 9 bases are shared with TRBD1. The sequencing here drew on peripheral blood, taken from a patient treated with radiotherapy plus ipilimumab. The CDR3 reads CASSSGQGRNQPQHF. CDR3 bases: TGTGCCAGCAGCTCAGGACAGGGGCGGAATCAGCCCCAGCATTTT. Full variable domain (outside the CDR3, taken from reference TRBV11-2 and TRBJ1-5): EAGVAQSPRYKIIEKRQSVAFWCNPISGHATLYWYQQILGQGPKLLIQFQNNGVVDDSQLPKDRFSAERLKGVDSTLKIQPAKLEDSAVYLCASSSGQGRNQPQHFGDGTRLSIL.